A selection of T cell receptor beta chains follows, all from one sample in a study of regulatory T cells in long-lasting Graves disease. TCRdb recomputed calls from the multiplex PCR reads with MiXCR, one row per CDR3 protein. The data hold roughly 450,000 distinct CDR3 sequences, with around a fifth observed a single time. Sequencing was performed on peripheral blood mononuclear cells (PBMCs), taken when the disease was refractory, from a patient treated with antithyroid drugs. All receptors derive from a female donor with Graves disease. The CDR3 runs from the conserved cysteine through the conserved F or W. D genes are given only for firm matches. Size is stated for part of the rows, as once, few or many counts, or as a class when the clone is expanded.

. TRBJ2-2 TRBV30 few TGTGCCTGGGGGATATTAACAACCGGGGAGCTGTTTTTT CAWGILTTGELFF
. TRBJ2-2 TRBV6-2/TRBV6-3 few TGTGCCAGCAGTTGGCGGGGTATCGCCGGGGAGCTGTTTTTT CASSWRGIAGELFF
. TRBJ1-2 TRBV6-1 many TGTGCCAGCTCAGAGGGGATGAGAGACTATGGCTACACCTTC CASSEGMRDYGYTF
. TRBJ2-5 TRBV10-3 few TGTGCCATCAGTGGGGAAGGGGAGGAGGCCCAGTACTTC CAISGEGEEAQYF
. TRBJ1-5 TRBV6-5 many TGTGCCAGCAGTTACGAAAGAAATCAGCCCCAGCATTTT CASSYERNQPQHF
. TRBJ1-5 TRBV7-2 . TGTGCCAGCAGCTTAGGGGGAGGGCTCAATCAGCCCCAGCATTTT CASSLGGGLNQPQHF
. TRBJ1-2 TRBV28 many TGTGCCAGCAGCCTTGACCGCTATGGCTACACCTTC CASSLDRYGYTF
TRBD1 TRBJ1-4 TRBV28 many TGTGCCAGCAGAATCACAGGGGCCGGTGAAAAACTGTTTTTT CASRITGAGEKLFF
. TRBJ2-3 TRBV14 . TGTGCCAGCAGCCAATACGATACGCAGTATTTT CASSQYDTQYF
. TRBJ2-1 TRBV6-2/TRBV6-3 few TGTGCCAGTACCGACAGGACAAACAATGAGCAGTTCTTC CASTDRTNNEQFF
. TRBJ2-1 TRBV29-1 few TGCAGCGGCTCCGGGCCGGAATACAATGAGCAGTTCTTC CSGSGPEYNEQFF
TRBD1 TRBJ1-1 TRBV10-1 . TGCGCCAGCAGCACTTCGACAGGGTTCCTCACTGAAGCTTTCTTT CASSTSTGFLTEAFF
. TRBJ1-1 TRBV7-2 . TGTGCCAGCAGCTTGGACGGCCGGGGGACTGAAGCTTTCTTT CASSLDGRGTEAFF
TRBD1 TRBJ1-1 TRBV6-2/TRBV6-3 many TGTGCCAGCAGCTCCGAGACAGGGCCTGAAGCTTTCTTT CASSSETGPEAFF
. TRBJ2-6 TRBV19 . TGTGCCACCGGGGGGCGCGGGACTGGGGCCAACGTCCTGACTTTC CATGGRGTGANVLTF
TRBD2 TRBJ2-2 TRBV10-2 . TGCGCCAGCAGTGAGCGGGGGGACACCGGGGAGCTGTTTTTT CASSERGDTGELFF
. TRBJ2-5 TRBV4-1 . TGCGCCAGCAGCTCCTTTACTAGCGAAAGGGGGAAAGAGACCCAGTACTTC CASSSFTSERGKETQYF
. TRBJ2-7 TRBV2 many TGTGCCAGCGGGACCTCTACCTACGAGCAGTACTTC CASGTSTYEQYF
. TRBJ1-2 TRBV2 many TGTGCCAGCAGTGGAGTGTTGACCTATGGCTACACCTTC CASSGVLTYGYTF
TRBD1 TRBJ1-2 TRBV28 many TGTGCCAGCAGTTGGCCCGACAGGCCAGGGGGCTATGGCTACACCTTC CASSWPDRPGGYGYTF
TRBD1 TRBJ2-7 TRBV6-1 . TGTGCCAGCAGCCGGACAGGTGCTACCTACGAGCAGTACTTC CASSRTGATYEQYF
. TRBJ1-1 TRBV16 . TGTGCCAGCAGCCAATCCGAAGTACAAGCTTTCTTT CASSQSEVQAFF
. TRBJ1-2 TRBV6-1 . TGTGCCAGCAGTGCCGGGCCTCCGGGCTACACCTTC CASSAGPPGYTF
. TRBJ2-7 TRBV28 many TGTGCCAGCAGTACCAAAAGGGGGTCTCCCTCCTACGAGCAGTACTTC CASSTKRGSPSYEQYF
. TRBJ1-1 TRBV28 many TGTGCCCACTCCGCCGGAGCCGCCACTGAAGCTTTCTTT CAHSAGAATEAFF
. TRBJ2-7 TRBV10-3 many TGTGCCATCAGAACGACCGAGACCTACGAGCAGTACTTC CAIRTTETYEQYF
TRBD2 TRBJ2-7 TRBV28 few TGTGCCAGCAGCTTTGGGGGGGAGACCTACGAGCAGTACTTC CASSFGGETYEQYF
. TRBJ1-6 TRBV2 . TGTGCCAGCAGCGGATCGGGGGCCACCTATAATTCACCCCTCCACTTT CASSGSGATYNSPLHF
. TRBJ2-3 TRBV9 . TGTGCCAGCAGCGTAGTGACGGGTACCACAGATACGCAGTATTTT CASSVVTGTTDTQYF
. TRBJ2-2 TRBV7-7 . TGTGCTAGCAGCTTCGGTCTAGGGGCCACCGGGGAGCTGTTTTTT CASSFGLGATGELFF
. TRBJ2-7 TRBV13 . TGTGCCAGCCTTAAACAAGGGGGTCCACTCTCCTACGAGCAGTACTTC CASLKQGGPLSYEQYF
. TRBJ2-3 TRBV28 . TGTGCCAGCAGTTTAAGTGGGGCCGCAGATACGCAGTATTTT CASSLSGAADTQYF
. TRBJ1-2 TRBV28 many TGTGCCAGCAGTTTTGCAGCTAACTATGGCTACACCTTC CASSFAANYGYTF
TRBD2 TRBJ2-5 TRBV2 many TGTGCCAGCAGTGGCGGAAGCGGGATTCAGGAGACCCAGTACTTC CASSGGSGIQETQYF
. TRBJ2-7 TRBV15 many TGTGCCACCAGCAGAGATCGCATGGGAACGCAGTACTTC CATSRDRMGTQYF
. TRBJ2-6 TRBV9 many TGTGCCAGCAGCGGAAGAACAGGATCTGGGGCCAACGTCCTGACTTTC CASSGRTGSGANVLTF
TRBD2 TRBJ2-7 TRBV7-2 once TGTGCCAGCTCTTGGGTAGCGGGAACCTACGAGCAGTACTTC CASSWVAGTYEQYF
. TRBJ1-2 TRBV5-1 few TGCGCCAGCGAAAAGGGGGACCTCTATGGCTACACCTTC CASEKGDLYGYTF
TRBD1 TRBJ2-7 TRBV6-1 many TGTGCCAGCAGACGCCAAGCCCGAGACAGGGCTCACGAGCAGTACTTC CASRRQARDRAHEQYF
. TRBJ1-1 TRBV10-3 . TGTGCCATCAGTCTTAGGGGGGACACTGAAGCTTTCTTT CAISLRGDTEAFF
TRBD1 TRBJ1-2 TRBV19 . TGTGCCAGTAGTATAGGCGGGGACAGGCGACGGAATGGCTACACCTTC CASSIGGDRRRNGYTF
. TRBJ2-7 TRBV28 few TGTGCCAGCAGGGGTCGGGGGAAAAGATACGAGCAGTACTTC CASRGRGKRYEQYF
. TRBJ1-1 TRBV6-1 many TGTGCCAGCAGGCCACAGACAGCCATGAACACTGAAGCTTTCTTT CASRPQTAMNTEAFF
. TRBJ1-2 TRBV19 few TGTGCCAGTACGGATTGGGGAATTCCAACCTATGGCTACACCTTC CASTDWGIPTYGYTF
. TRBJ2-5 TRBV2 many TGTGCCAGCAGTGAAAACGGAGAAGAGACCCAGTACTTC CASSENGEETQYF
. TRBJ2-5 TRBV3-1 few TGTGCCAGCAGCCCAAAAGCTTGGGACCTGTTCCAAGAGACCCAGTACTTC CASSPKAWDLFQETQYF
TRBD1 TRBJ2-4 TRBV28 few TGTGCCAGCAGTTTGGACAGGGCCAAAAACATTCAGTACTTC CASSLDRAKNIQYF
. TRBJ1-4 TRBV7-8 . TGTGCCAGCACCGGGGGGGTCAATGAAAAACTGTTTTTT CASTGGVNEKLFF
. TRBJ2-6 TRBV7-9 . TGTGCCGGCAGCGTTCCGGCGGCCGGGGCCAACGTCCTGACTTTC CAGSVPAAGANVLTF
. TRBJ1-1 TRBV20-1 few TGCAGTGCTACGAGGCGGCTTGAAGCTTTCTTT CSATRRLEAFF
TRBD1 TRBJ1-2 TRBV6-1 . TGTGCCAGCAGCTCGGACAGGGGAACATATGGCTACACCTTC CASSSDRGTYGYTF
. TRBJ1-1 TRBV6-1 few TGTGCCAGCAGTGACAGGCTTGAAGCTTTCTTT CASSDRLEAFF
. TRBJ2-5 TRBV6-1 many TGTGCCAGCAGTGAGACGCCGGTGGGGGAGACCCAGTACTTC CASSETPVGETQYF
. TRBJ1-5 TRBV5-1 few TGCGCCAGCAGCTTGGATGCGGGCTTGGGCAATCAGCCCCAGCATTTT CASSLDAGLGNQPQHF
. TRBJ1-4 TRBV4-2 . TGTGCCAGCAGCCAAGCTGGGCAGGGGAATGAAAAACTGTTTTTT CASSQAGQGNEKLFF
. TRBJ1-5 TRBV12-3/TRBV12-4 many TGTGCCAGCAGTTTAAGTCCAGGGCGGCAGCCCCAGCATTTT CASSLSPGRQPQHF
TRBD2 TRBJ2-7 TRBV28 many TGTGCCAGCACCTCGGGGGGGCCATACGAGCAGTACTTC CASTSGGPYEQYF
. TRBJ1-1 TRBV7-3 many TGTGCCAGCAGCTTAAATCGACGGGGAAAGGGCACTGAAGCTTTCTTT CASSLNRRGKGTEAFF
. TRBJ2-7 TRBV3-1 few TGTGCCAGCAGCCAAGATCTAGGAGGGAGGGAGCAGTACTTC CASSQDLGGREQYF